This entry lists 10 T cell receptor beta chains sequenced from one sample in a study of blood T cells in healthy people across ages. A second PCR, run for roughly 7 to 12 cycles, used a sample-barcoded 5' primer plus a J-beta primer mix. TCRdb itself ran the 5' RACE reads through MiXCR, one entry per CDR3 protein. This sample has hundreds of thousands of distinct CDR3 sequences; 30% to 45% occur once, and the top ten carry roughly 13%. Material: blood. Receptors originate from a man aged 18 to 29 in good health.

The gene calls are TRBV12-3 or TRBV12-4 and TRBJ2-3; D call uncertain. Trimming left V 5 bases short and J 4 bases short, with 16 bases between. This CDR3 has 15 amino acids. The CDR3, as DNA: TGTGCCAGCAGTGTTACCTCCCTGGGCCCAGATACGCAGTATTTT. This codes for CASSVTSLGPDTQYF.

This clonotype was seen at least ten times. The chain links TRBV20-1 to TRBJ2-7; D is possibly TRBD1 (6 bases). Deletions cut 1 base from V and 3 bases from J, with 10 bases between. In germline, CDR1 is DFQATT, CDR2 SNEGSKA (reference sequence). CDR3 size: 13 residues. CDR3 amino acids: CSARGDTYYEQYF. The CDR3 coding sequence is TGCAGTGCTAGAGGGGACACCTACTACGAGCAGTACTTC.

This clonotype was counted only a few times. The chain uses TRBV20-1 and TRBJ2-5; D not resolved. Germline V gene lookup returns CDR1 DFQATT and CDR2 SNEGSKA (reference sequence). The CDR3 is 11 residues long. V was shortened by 3 bases and J by 7 bases, with 9 bases between the two germline ends. CDR3 nucleotide sequence: TGCAGTGCTAGGTCCCTAGGGACCCAGTACTTC. This codes for CSARSLGTQYF.

This clonotype was counted at least ten times. The chain recombines TRBV6-2 or TRBV6-3 with TRBJ1-6, with 8 bases identical to TRBD1. The CDR3 extends over 15 amino acids. The germline gives CDR1 MNHEY, CDR2 SVGEGT. J gave up 7 bases and V 6 bases, and 8 bases lay outside the gene matches. The CDR3 sequence: CASRPPTGENSPLHF. CDR3 DNA sequence: TGTGCCAGCAGACCCCCGACAGGGGAGAATTCACCCCTCCACTTT.

The chain joins TRBV2 to TRBJ1-5; possible D gene TRBD1, 5 bases. From germline, CDR1 is SNHLY and CDR2 FYNNEI. V lost 6 bases to trimming and J lost 1 base, with 13 bases between them. The CDR3 extends over 15 amino acids. DNA for the CDR3: TGTGCCAGCAGCCGTCAGGGTACGAGCAATCAGCCCCAGCATTTT. This sequence encodes CASSRQGTSNQPQHF.

At least ten counts were recorded for this clonotype. The CDR3 is CASTPQGAGYEQYF. DNA of the CDR3: TGTGCCAGCACCCCACAGGGGGCGGGGTACGAGCAGTACTTC. The chain carries TRBV6-5 and TRBJ2-7; 9 positions agree with TRBD1. The CDR3 extends over 14 amino acids. The germline V gene encodes CDR1 MNHEY and CDR2 SVGAGI. Trimming cost V 7 bases and J 4 bases; bases outside gene matches: 8.

This sequence joins TRBV29-1 and TRBJ1-2; no clear D. Germline V CDR1 and CDR2: SQVTM, ANQGSEA. V lost 4 bases, J lost 8 bases, and 14 bases lay in between. CDR3 length: 12 residues. CDR3 loop: CSVVGGEFGYTF. CDR3 nucleotide sequence: TGCAGCGTTGTTGGTGGGGAATTCGGCTACACCTTC.

The chain is built from TRBV27 and TRBJ2-1; D not resolved. Trimming took off 3 bases at V and 0 bases at J, with 9 bases between the two ends. This CDR3 is 15 amino acids long. Germline V gene sequence: CDR1 MNHEY, CDR2 SMNVEV (reference sequence). CDR3 in DNA: TGTGCCAGCAGTTTTGGCCCAAGCTCCTACAATGAGCAGTTCTTC. As protein: CASSFGPSSYNEQFF.

Turning to this clonotype: This may stem from a read error, because a much larger clone lies one nucleotide away. The V call is TRBV20-1, the J call TRBJ2-1, with 9 bases that match TRBD2. Germline-derived CDR1 and CDR2 are DFQATT and SNEGSKA (reference sequence). The CDR3 totals 15 residues. The CDR3 loop is CSAGDPLAGNNEQFF. CDR3 in DNA: TGCAGTGCTGGAGATCCCCTAGCGGGAAACAATGAGCAGTTCTTC.

The rearrangement uses TRBV29-1 and TRBJ2-5; D not resolved. Germline lookup yields CDR1 SQVTM and CDR2 ANQGSEA. This CDR3 has 13 residues. Trimming left V 4 bases short and J 4 bases short, with 13 bases between. The DNA for the CDR3 is TGCAGCGTTGCTGGCCTATTTGTAGAGACCCAGTACTTC. Translated: CSVAGLFVETQYF.